A single sample is the source of the 23 T cell receptor beta chains below, sequenced in a study of tumor-infiltrating lymphocytes in primary liver carcinoma. Researchers generated TCR beta cDNA from approximately 0.55 ug of total RNA, relying on a constant-region primer. Libraries for TCR beta were built through three nested multiplex PCR rounds, which together made up a slightly modified ARM-PCR procedure. Running around 10 cycles apiece, the first two PCR rounds relied on TRBV1-TRBV30 forward primers together with a C-beta reverse primer. From the multiplex PCR reads, TCRdb called clonotypes with MiXCR, one entry per CDR3 protein. The data hold 310,000 or so distinct CDR3 sequences, with approximately 54% observed a single time. Germline DNA was also extracted, with blood RNA taken from unsorted whole blood. The material sequenced was peripheral blood. The receptors derive from a young woman with primary liver carcinoma and hepatitis B virus infection.

This clonotype has only a few counts. This chain uses TRBV4-3 with TRBJ1-2, with a possible D match to TRBD1 (5 bases). The germline gives CDR1 LGHNA, CDR2 YSLEER. The CDR3 has 15 residues. Trimming removed 0 bases from V and 7 bases from J, with 15 bases in between. The CDR3 here is CASSQDRRGRGGYTF. CDR3 in DNA: TGCGCCAGCAGCCAAGATAGGAGGGGCCGTGGTGGCTACACCTTC.

This chain links TRBV4-1 with TRBJ2-1; no clear D. Germline CDR1 reads MGHRA; CDR2 reads YSYEKL. Between the trimmed V and J ends, which lost 6 bases and 4 bases, there was a span of 13 bases. The CDR3 is made up of 14 amino acids. CDR3 coding DNA: TGCGCCAGCAGTCATGCAAACTCGTACAATGAGCAGTTCTTC. It is translated as CASSHANSYNEQFF.

This clonotype was observed a few times. This chain links TRBV6-6 with TRBJ1-1; no definite D call. Germline CDR1 and CDR2: MNHNY and SVGAGI (reference sequence). The CDR3 has 14 residues. With 7 bases removed from V and 1 base from J, the gap between germline ends came to 13 bases. The CDR3 loop is CASIPTWGNTEAFF. Here the CDR3 DNA reads TGTGCCAGCATTCCCACTTGGGGGAACACTGAAGCTTTCTTT.

The chain couples TRBV28 to TRBJ2-4, with TRBD1 matching 9 bases. The CDR3 extends over 15 amino acids. The V gene's germline CDR1 is MDHEN and CDR2 SYDVKM. The V and J ends lost 0 bases and 4 bases, in that order; junction bases with no gene match: 1. CDR3 protein: CASSLWGTGKNIQYF. In DNA form, the CDR3 reads TGTGCCAGCAGTTTATGGGGGACAGGGAAAAACATTCAGTACTTC.

CDR3 coding DNA: TGTGCCAGCAGTTACTTGGGCAGGACCTACGAGCAGTACTTC. This encodes CASSYLGRTYEQYF. This chain connects TRBV6-5 to TRBJ2-7; unclear D gene. With 1 base removed from V and 2 bases from J, the gap between germline ends came to 9 bases. Germline V lookup: CDR1 MNHEY, CDR2 SVGAGI. This CDR3 contains 14 residues.

Comments on this clonotype: At one of its ends the junction is not consistent with the germline gene, which may arise from a read error. The chain is built from TRBV6-5 and TRBJ2-5; D not certain. Germline V gives CDR1 MNHEY, CDR2 SVGAGI. The length of the CDR3 is 17 residues. The CDR3 nucleotides are TGTACCAGCAGTTCCGGAAAGTCAGAGATCGCTCAAGAGACCCAGTACTTC. It yields the protein CTSSSGKSEIAQETQYF.

This clonotype was counted at least ten times. The chain couples TRBV6-1 to TRBJ1-6, with D hard to call. Germline-derived CDR1 and CDR2 are MNHNS and SASEGT. This CDR3 has 13 residues. V lost 7 bases to trimming and J lost 5 bases, with 9 bases between them. DNA for the CDR3: TGTGCCAGCAAGAGGGAGGATAATTCACCCCTCCACTTT. It yields the protein CASKREDNSPLHF.

As regards this clonotype: Given a much more abundant clone one base away, this may be a read error. V is TRBV6-5 and J is TRBJ2-3; unclear D gene. The DNA end is a closer match to TRBJ1-5, so the J assignment may be wrong. This CDR3 spans 17 amino acids. Per germline, CDR1 MNHEY and CDR2 SVGAGI. CDR3 bases: TGTGCCAGCAGTCCTACCCTGTCCCGTGCTAGCACAGATACGCAGCATTTT. This sequence encodes CASSPTLSRASTDTQHF.

This sequence joins TRBV12-3 or TRBV12-4 and TRBJ2-6; no clear D gene. The V end was cut by 3 bases, the J end by 0 bases, with 3 bases between. CDR3 length: 14 residues. The CDR3 coding sequence is TGTGCCAGCAGTTTGCACTCTGGGGCCAACGTCCTGACTTTC. Protein sequence: CASSLHSGANVLTF.

Points on this clonotype: A much larger clonotype is one base distant, so this may be a read error. No conserved phenylalanine or tryptophan is present at the end of the CDR3, so a read error is the likely explanation. CDR3 sequence: CASSRDEIRIQYY. For the CDR3, the DNA is TGTGCCAGCAGCCGGGACGAGATACGCATTCAGTACTAC. V usage is TRBV6-2 or TRBV6-3 and J usage is TRBJ2-4, with D possibly called TRBD1 or TRBD2 (5 bases each). V dropped 6 bases and J dropped 9 bases, with 15 bases sitting between them. Germline V gene sequence: CDR1 MNHEY, CDR2 SVGEGT. This CDR3 has 13 amino acids.

This clonotype was found many times. The chain couples TRBV6-2 or TRBV6-3 to TRBJ2-7; D uncertain. Trimming cost V 4 bases and J 1 base, with 14 bases left between them. The CDR3 has 15 residues. The V gene's germline CDR1 is MNHEY and CDR2 SVGEGT. The CDR3 DNA reads as TGTGCCAGCAGTTTCTCCGCAGCCTCTTCCTACGAGCAGTACTTC. Protein: CASSFSAASSYEQYF.

A remark on this clonotype: A junction boundary mismatches the germline segment, possibly from a read error. The rearrangement links TRBV29-1 to TRBJ2-6; D is ambiguous. This CDR3 has 13 amino acids. CDR1 and CDR2 from the germline V gene are SQVTM and ANQGSEA. CDR3 region: CSVASSGPNFLTF. As DNA, the CDR3 is TGCAGCGTGGCGTCCTCTGGGCCCAACTTCCTGACTTTC. The full variable domain, completed using reference TRBV29-1 and TRBJ2-6, is SAVISQKPSRDICQRGTSLTIQCQVDSQVTMMFWYRQQPGQSLTLIATANQGSEATYESGFVIDKFPISRPNLTFSTLTVSNMSPEDSSIYLCSVASSGPNFLTFGAGSRLTVL.

This clonotype was seen at least ten times. V usage is TRBV11-1 and J usage is TRBJ2-5; D unclear. The CDR3 totals 12 residues. Germline V gene sequence: CDR1 SGHAT, CDR2 FQDESV (reference sequence). Between the trimmed V and J ends, which lost 4 bases and 2 bases, there was a span of 5 bases. The CDR3 protein is CASSWLQETQYF. The CDR3 coding sequence is TGTGCCAGCAGCTGGTTGCAAGAGACCCAGTACTTC.

The chain is built from TRBV28 and TRBJ1-2; D might be TRBD1 (5 bases). This CDR3 is built from 14 residues. The V gene lost 1 base and the J gene lost 6 bases, with 12 bases spanning the gap. CDR1 is MDHEN, CDR2 SYDVKM, per germline. The chain's CDR3 is CASSLSSGYHGYTF. CDR3 nucleotides: TGTGCCAGCAGTTTATCATCAGGGTATCATGGCTACACCTTC.

The CDR3 DNA reads as TGTGCCAGCAGTGAAAAACAGGGCACTGAAGCTTTCTTT. Its protein product is CASSEKQGTEAFF. This chain uses TRBV6-1 with TRBJ1-1; D may be TRBD1 (6 bases). The length of the CDR3 is 13 residues. V dropped 2 bases and J dropped 4 bases, with 8 bases sitting between them. Germline-derived CDR1 and CDR2 are MNHNS and SASEGT.

The rearrangement links TRBV11-2 to TRBJ2-3; D perhaps matches TRBD2 (7 bases). V was trimmed by 11 bases and J by 9 bases, leaving 21 bases between them. CDR1 and CDR2 (germline): SGHAT, FQNNGV. The CDR3 runs 13 residues. As DNA, the CDR3 is TGTGCCCGCTGCTTAGAACGCGGGGGCACGCAGTATTTT. It codes for CARCLERGGTQYF.

The chain combines TRBV30 with TRBJ2-7; 9 bases are shared with TRBD2. The CDR3 contains 17 residues. V lost 3 bases, J lost 3 bases, and 15 bases stayed unmatched. Germline V gene data show CDR1 as GTSNPN and CDR2 as SVGIG (reference sequence). The CDR3 DNA reads as TGTGCCTGGAGACGTACTCCCCAACTAGCGGGCCACTACGAGCAGTACTTC. Its translation is CAWRRTPQLAGHYEQYF.

Many counts were recorded for this clonotype. The chain recombines TRBV6-2 or TRBV6-3 with TRBJ2-7; D possibly uses TRBD1 or TRBD2 (5 bases each). Per the germline V gene, CDR1 is MNHEY and CDR2 is SVGEGT. This CDR3 contains 14 residues. Between the trimmed V and J ends, which lost 2 bases and 2 bases, there was a span of 10 bases. CDR3 bases: TGTGCCAGCAGTTACGTCCAGGGACCCTACGAGCAGTACTTC. It codes for CASSYVQGPYEQYF.

V gene TRBV13 combines with J gene TRBJ2-7; 13 bases fit TRBD2. Per germline, CDR1 PRHDT and CDR2 FYEKMQ (reference sequence). The CDR3 contains 17 residues. V gave up 5 bases and J gave up 1 base; unmatched junction bases: 8. The CDR3 spells CASSQGTSGTISYEQYF. The CDR3 nucleotides read TGTGCCAGCAGCCAAGGGACTAGCGGGACCATTTCCTACGAGCAGTACTTC.

The rearrangement uses TRBV5-1 and TRBJ2-5; no reliable D call. The CDR3 loop spans 12 amino acids. Germline V CDR1 and CDR2: SGHRS, YFSETQ. V was cut by 5 bases and J by 3 bases, with 8 bases left in between. CDR3 sequence (DNA): TGCGCCAGCAGGGCTCTGGAAGAGACCCAGTACTTC. This codes for CASRALEETQYF.

Worth noting for this clonotype: Mismatch with germline at one junction end may stem from a read error. The rearrangement links TRBV12-3 or TRBV12-4 to TRBJ2-2; TRBD2 matches at 9 bases. This CDR3 has 15 amino acids. The CDR3, as DNA: TGTGCCAGCAGCCGATTAGCGGGAGACACCTGGGAGCTGTTTTTT. It codes for CASSRLAGDTWELFF.

On this clonotype itself: At one end the junction does not follow the germline gene, possibly because of a read error. The chain joins TRBV11-2 to TRBJ2-7, with D unresolved. There are 13 residues in the CDR3. Germline V gives CDR1 SGHAT, CDR2 FQNNGV. CDR3 in amino acids: CTSSIGGSYEQYF. CDR3 in DNA: TGTACCAGCAGCATCGGTGGCAGCTACGAGCAGTACTTC.

This chain uses TRBV29-1 with TRBJ2-2; D unresolved. The CDR3 covers 15 residues. Germline assignment: CDR1 SQVTM and CDR2 ANQGSEA. Trimming cost V 3 bases and J 1 base, with 12 bases left between them. The CDR3 DNA is TGCAGCGTTGATTCGCTGGAGAGGAACACCGGGGAGCTGTTTTTT. Translating gives CSVDSLERNTGELFF.